This TCR beta chain emerged from a study of post-analysis software for immune sequencing data (dated by TCRdb to the mid-2010s). For the study in its entirety: Relapsing-remitting, secondary progressive and progressive-relapsing multiple sclerosis were recorded as disease courses, and subtype annotation was lacking for some patients. A subset of samples was prepared in parallel using single-end sample barcoding, then pooled and co-amplified after Illumina adapter ligation. Patient repertoires were compared against about a dozen previously published healthy control repertoires from donors aged 6 to 25 years. On the study overall, not on this receptor specifically: Significantly higher frequencies in patients than in controls were found for several TRBV segments, including TRBV5-6, TRBV5-1 and TRBV20-1. The multiple sclerosis patient group was slightly younger than the control group. Strong co-clustering of samples prepared in the same batch was shown by direct clustering with F measure, prompting a batch-effect correction. Multiple sclerosis patients had significantly lower normalized Chao1 diversity than controls, a result that suggests substantial peripheral T-cell clonal expansion.

Receptor libraries were prepared by PCR. The instrument was an Illumina HiSeq 2500. Unique molecular identifiers were incorporated into TCR beta cDNA libraries to reduce PCR and sequencing biases. Every 1 to 10 million input T cells yielded approximately 500,000 cDNA molecules, meaning each molecule approximated one T cell. Patient libraries were prepared and sequenced with the same protocol used for the earlier healthy control dataset. Samples belonging to the same batch were prepared together, multiplexed and sequenced on a shared HiSeq lane. The study's processing was this. MIGEC was used to process the raw barcoded reads, and molecular identifier groups with only a single read were discarded before consensus assembly and CDR3 extraction. Clonotype tables were post-analysed with VDJtools, normalizing diversity by down-sampling all datasets to the smallest sample size. In repertoire overlap clustering, CDR3 amino acid sequences, but not nucleotide sequences, were matched to correct batch-related cross-sample contamination. TCRdb trimmed public reads at Q25 via fastp, called clones via MiXCR and kept in-frame beta chains. Identical CDR3 protein sequences are pooled into one entry, listed with their most common genes and DNA. The V and J calls and clone size are TCRdb's, not the authors'. The sample has 450,000 to 700,000 distinct CDR3 sequences on record, 44% of them singletons. Roughly 1.7% of the sample is in the top ten clones.

CDR1 and CDR2 were assigned from the germline V gene (reference sequence) as SEHNR and FQNEAQ. At the junction V is shortened by 7 bases and J by 1 base, with 16 bases in between. The CDR3 goes from the cysteine to the phenylalanine over 15 residues. Just the 45-base CDR3 DNA is kept, in frame starting at base 1. To demonstrate the VDJtools post-analysis software, the study profiled TCR beta repertoires from the peripheral blood of about a dozen young patients with multiple sclerosis. The multiple sclerosis patients were children and adolescents between roughly 6 and 17 years of age. Turning to this clonotype: Its antigen remains unidentified. It has no much larger one-base neighbor in the sample; base qualities were not kept.

The chain employs TRBV7-9 and TRBJ2-5; the D gene is perhaps TRBD1, on 7 matching bases. The sequenced sample consisted of blood. This receptor was taken from a girl between 5 and 17 years old with multiple sclerosis. The DNA sequence is given as TGTGCCAGCAACACCGGTCAGGGGGGCCAAGAGACCCAGTACTTC. Translation gives CASNTGQGGQETQYF.